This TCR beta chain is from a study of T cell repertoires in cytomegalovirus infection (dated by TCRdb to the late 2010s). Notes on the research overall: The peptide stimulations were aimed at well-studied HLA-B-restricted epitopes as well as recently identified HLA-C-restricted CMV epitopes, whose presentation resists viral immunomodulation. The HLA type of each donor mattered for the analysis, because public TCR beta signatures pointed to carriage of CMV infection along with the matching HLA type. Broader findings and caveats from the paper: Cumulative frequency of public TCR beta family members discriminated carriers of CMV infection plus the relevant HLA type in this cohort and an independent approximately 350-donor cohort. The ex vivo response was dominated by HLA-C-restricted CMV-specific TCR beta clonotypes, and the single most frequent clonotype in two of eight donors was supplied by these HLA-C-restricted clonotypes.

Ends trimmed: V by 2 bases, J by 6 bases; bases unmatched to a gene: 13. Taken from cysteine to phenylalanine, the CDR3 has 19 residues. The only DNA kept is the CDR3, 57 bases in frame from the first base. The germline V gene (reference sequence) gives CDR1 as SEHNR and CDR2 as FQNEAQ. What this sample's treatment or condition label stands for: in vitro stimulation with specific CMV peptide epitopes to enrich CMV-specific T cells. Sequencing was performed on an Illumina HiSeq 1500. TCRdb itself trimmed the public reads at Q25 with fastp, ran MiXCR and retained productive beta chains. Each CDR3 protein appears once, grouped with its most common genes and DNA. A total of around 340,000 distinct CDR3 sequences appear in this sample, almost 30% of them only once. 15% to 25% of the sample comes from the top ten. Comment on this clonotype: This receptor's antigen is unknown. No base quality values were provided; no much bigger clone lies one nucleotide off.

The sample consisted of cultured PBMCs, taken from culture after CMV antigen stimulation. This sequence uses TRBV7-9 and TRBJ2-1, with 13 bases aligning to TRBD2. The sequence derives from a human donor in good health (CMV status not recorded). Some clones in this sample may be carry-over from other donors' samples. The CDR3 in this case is CASSLRRGLAGESPNEQFF. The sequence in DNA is TGTGCCAGCAGCTTAAGGCGCGGACTAGCGGGGGAGTCCCCCAATGAGCAGTTCTTC.